These 22 T cell receptor beta chains were sequenced from one sample in a study of blood T cell repertoires in COVID-19. The repertoire was sequenced with immunoSEQ multiplex PCR; TCRdb's copy has only in-frame clones and lacks some. This sample carries approximately 75,000 clones, 75% to 90% of them seen once, and the ten largest clones take 6.3%. The sequenced sample consisted of peripheral blood. Receptors originate from a man older than 75 with COVID-19, enrolled during active disease.

This chain links TRBV3-1 (or the pseudogene TRBV3-2) with TRBJ1-1; D is possibly TRBD1 (6 bases). Germline CDR1 reads LGHDT; CDR2 reads YNNKEL (reference sequence). The CDR3 loop spans 14 amino acids. V lost 3 bases and J 5 bases, leaving 13 bases between the germline ends. Here the CDR3 reads CASSQLDRWTEAFF. In DNA form, the CDR3 reads TGTGCCAGCAGCCAGTTAGACAGGTGGACTGAAGCTTTCTTT.

The chain is built from TRBV5-3 and TRBJ2-5, with D maybe TRBD2 (5 bases). TRBV5-3 is an open reading frame, and its role is uncertain. The CDR3 contains 11 residues. Trimming removed 3 bases from V and 5 bases from J, with 5 bases in between. The CDR3 DNA is TGTGCCAGAAGCTGGACTGAGACCCAGTACTTC. The encoded protein is CARSWTETQYF.

V gene TRBV28 combines with J gene TRBJ1-5; tentative D call: TRBD1 (5 bases). CDR3 size: 15 residues. The V and J ends lost 6 bases and 5 bases respectively, with 17 bases between them. The V gene's germline CDR1 is MDHEN and CDR2 SYDVKM. This CDR3 is CASSPRGSGDQPQHF. The CDR3, as DNA: TGTGCCAGCAGCCCAAGGGGTTCGGGGGATCAGCCCCAGCATTTT.

This chain connects TRBV10-3 to TRBJ2-5; TRBD2 matches at 8 bases. J lost 3 bases, V lost 0 bases, and 6 bases had no gene match. The germline V gene has CDR1 ENHRY and CDR2 SYGVKD. This CDR3 region has 16 residues. CDR3 coding DNA: TGTGCCATCAGTGAGTCGGATGCGGGGGGCGAAGAGACCCAGTACTTC. Protein: CAISESDAGGEETQYF.

This clone was recorded once. V is TRBV9 and J is TRBJ2-1, with 7 bases lining up with TRBD1. The germline V gene encodes CDR1 SGDLS and CDR2 YYNGEE. V lost 1 base to trimming and J lost 3 bases; unmatched junction nucleotides: 4. This CDR3 is 15 amino acids long. This chain's CDR3 is CASSVSGTDYNEQFF. CDR3 sequence (DNA): TGTGCCAGCAGCGTAAGTGGGACAGACTACAATGAGCAGTTCTTC.

The V call is TRBV11-3, the J call TRBJ2-5; 8 bases are shared with TRBD2. This CDR3 contains 18 residues. The ends lost 6 bases at V and 2 bases at J; junction bases unmatched: 17. CDR1 and CDR2 (germline): SGHNT, YENEEA. CDR3: CASRRDRGNSGDQETQYF. The CDR3 DNA is TGTGCCAGCAGGCGAGATAGAGGAAATAGCGGGGATCAAGAGACCCAGTACTTC.

The V gene is TRBV6-5, the J gene TRBJ2-5; D is perhaps TRBD1 (5 bases). From germline, CDR1 is MNHEY and CDR2 SVGAGI. The CDR3 runs to 15 residues. V was trimmed by 6 bases and J by 2 bases, leaving 16 bases between them. This CDR3 reads CASSASGQIQETQYF. CDR3 in DNA: TGTGCCAGCAGCGCTTCCGGACAAATACAAGAGACCCAGTACTTC.

The chain carries TRBV9 and TRBJ2-1; 7 nucleotides align to TRBD1. The CDR3 has 16 amino acids. V was pared by 0 bases and J by 1 base, with 4 bases of the junction left unmatched. CDR1 SGDLS and CDR2 YYNGEE come from the germline V gene. CDR3 DNA: TGTGCCAGCAGCGTAGCCCCCAGGGGGTCCTACAATGAGCAGTTCTTC. Translating it yields CASSVAPRGSYNEQFF.

As for this clone: The same CDR3 is also encoded by other DNA sequences in this sample. This chain links TRBV18 with TRBJ1-2, with a weak D call TRBD1 (5 bases). This CDR3 is built from 13 residues. The V gene lost 6 bases and the J gene lost 1 base, with 9 bases spanning the gap. CDR1 and CDR2 from the germline V gene are KGHSH and LQKENI. The CDR3 DNA follows: TGTGCCAGCTCGCCCGACAGTAACTATGGCTACACCTTC. This sequence encodes CASSPDSNYGYTF.

The chain couples TRBV29-1 to TRBJ1-1; 10 nucleotides agree with TRBD1. Looked up from germline, CDR1 is SQVTM and CDR2 is ANQGSEA. The CDR3 has 13 amino acids. V trimming: 4 bases; J trimming: 3 bases; junction bases outside the gene matches: 2. CDR3 residues: CSVAGQGHTEAFF. DNA for the CDR3: TGCAGCGTTGCGGGACAGGGGCACACTGAAGCTTTCTTT.

This clone was counted between two and nine times. The V gene is TRBV6-5, the J gene TRBJ1-5; no reliable D call. V was clipped by 5 bases and J by 0 bases, with 8 bases between them. The CDR3 sequence is 14 residues long. Germline CDR1 is MNHEY and CDR2 is SVGAGI. CDR3 sequence (DNA): TGTGCCAGCAGTCAGATCAATAGCAATCAGCCCCAGCATTTT. This encodes CASSQINSNQPQHF.

The chain is built from TRBV6-5 and TRBJ1-6; TRBD1 agrees at 7 bases. This CDR3 comprises 14 residues. CDR1 and CDR2 (germline): MNHEY, SVGAGI. The junction had 5 bases not matched to a gene; V was cut back by 2 bases and J by 10 bases. In nucleotides, the CDR3 is TGTGCCAGCAGTTACAGGGGGCTAGACTCACCCCTCCACTTT. Translating gives CASSYRGLDSPLHF.

The J gene is TRBJ2-2, the V gene TRBV2, with D possibly matching TRBD1 (6 bases). The germline V and J ends were trimmed by 7 bases and 0 bases, with 18 bases remaining between them. This CDR3 region has 17 residues. The germline V gene encodes CDR1 SNHLY and CDR2 FYNNEI. In DNA, the CDR3 is TGTGCCAGCACTCGGGGTTCCGGGACAACGAACACCGGGGAGCTGTTTTTT. This translates into CASTRGSGTTNTGELFF.

The genes are TRBV11-2 and TRBJ1-1, with D possibly matching TRBD1 (5 bases). In germline, CDR1 is SGHAT, CDR2 FQNNGV. This CDR3 spans 15 amino acids. Between the trimmed V and J ends, which lost 1 base and 4 bases, there was a span of 13 bases. DNA of the CDR3: TGTGCCAGCAGCTTAGGCGTGGTAAGGGGCACTGAAGCTTTCTTT. It specifies CASSLGVVRGTEAFF.

This clone appeared a single time. The rearrangement joins TRBV3-1 (or the pseudogene TRBV3-2) to TRBJ2-1; the match to TRBD2 covers 7 bases. Germline V gene data show CDR1 as LGHDT and CDR2 as YNNKEL (reference sequence). Trimming cost V 2 bases and J 2 bases; bases outside gene matches: 3. This CDR3 spans 15 amino acids. The CDR3 nucleotides are TGTGCCAGCAGCCAACCTAGCGGCCCCTACAATGAGCAGTTCTTC. Residues: CASSQPSGPYNEQFF.

V and J are TRBV20-1 and TRBJ2-3; a possible D gene is TRBD2 (5 bases). The V gene lost 3 bases and the J gene lost 1 base, with 8 bases spanning the gap. CDR1 and CDR2 (germline): DFQATT, SNEGSKA (reference sequence). The CDR3 spans 13 residues. DNA for the CDR3: TGCAGTGCTAGTTCCGGGGGCACAGATACGCAGTATTTT. This gives the protein CSASSGGTDTQYF.

The chain is built from TRBV24-1 and TRBJ2-7; 10 nucleotides match TRBD1. The V segment lost 3 bases and the J segment 1 base; nucleotides outside the gene matches: 8. The CDR3 length is 17 residues. CDR1 is KGHDR, CDR2 SFDVKD, per germline. CDR3 region: CATSDRPGDRGSYEQYF. CDR3 DNA: TGTGCCACCAGTGATCGGCCCGGGGACAGGGGATCCTACGAGCAGTACTTC.

This clone came up a few times. This chain uses TRBV11-3 with TRBJ1-1, with D unresolved. The V gene lost 5 bases and the J gene lost 5 bases, with 12 bases spanning the gap. The CDR3 length is 13 residues. Germline assignment: CDR1 SGHNT and CDR2 YENEEA. This chain's CDR3 is CASSPDPGTEAFF. Written as DNA, the CDR3 is TGTGCCAGCAGCCCAGACCCGGGAACTGAAGCTTTCTTT.

This chain connects TRBV2 to TRBJ1-3; D gene ambiguous. Germline V gene lookup returns CDR1 SNHLY and CDR2 FYNNEI. There are 14 residues in the CDR3. V shed 6 bases and J shed 6 bases, with 15 bases lying between them. CDR3 nucleotide sequence: TGTGCCAGCAGAGAGGATTCTCTGGAAAACACCATATATTTT. Encoded protein: CASREDSLENTIYF.

A few counts support this clone. This chain links TRBV4-2 with TRBJ1-2, with D uncertain. The CDR3 contains 15 residues. The germline gives CDR1 LGHNA, CDR2 YNFKEQ. Deletions cut 3 bases from V and 4 bases from J, with 15 bases between. The CDR3 coding sequence is TGTGCCAGCAGCCAGGAGAGGTTATCAGTCTATGGCTACACCTTC. The encoded protein is CASSQERLSVYGYTF.

V gene TRBV11-3 combines with J gene TRBJ2-5, with a possible D match to TRBD2 (5 bases). Germline CDR1 and CDR2: SGHNT and YENEEA. Trimming took off 5 bases at V and 5 bases at J, with 15 bases between the two ends. The CDR3 extends over 14 amino acids. The CDR3 protein is CASSELASRETQYF. In nucleotides, the CDR3 is TGTGCCAGCAGCGAGCTGGCTAGCAGGGAGACCCAGTACTTC. Filled out from reference TRBV11-3 and TRBJ2-5, the complete variable domain reads EAGVVQSPRYKIIEKKQPVAFWCNPISGHNTLYWYLQNLGQGPELLIRYENEEAVDDSQLPKDRFSAERLKGVDSTLKIQPAELGDSAVYLCASSELASRETQYFGPGTRLLVL.

The chain employs TRBV19 and TRBJ2-1; 11 bases agree with TRBD1. The CDR3 is made up of 15 amino acids. Germline CDR1 and CDR2: LNHDA and SQIVND (reference sequence). V shed 5 bases and J 4 bases; nucleotides not matched to a gene: 4. CDR3 nucleotide sequence: TGTGCCAGTAGTGTCGGGACAGGGGGATACAATGAGCAGTTCTTC. It codes for CASSVGTGGYNEQFF.